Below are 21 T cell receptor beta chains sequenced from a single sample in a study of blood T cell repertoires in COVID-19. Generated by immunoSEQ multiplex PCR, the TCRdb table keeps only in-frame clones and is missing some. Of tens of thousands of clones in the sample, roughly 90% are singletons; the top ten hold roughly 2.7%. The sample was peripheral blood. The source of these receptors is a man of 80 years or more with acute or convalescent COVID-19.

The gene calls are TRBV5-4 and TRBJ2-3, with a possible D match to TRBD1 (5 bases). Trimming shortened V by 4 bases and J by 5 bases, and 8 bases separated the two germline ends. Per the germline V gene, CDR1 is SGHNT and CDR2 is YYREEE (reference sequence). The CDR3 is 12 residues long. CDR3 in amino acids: CASSQRGDTQYF. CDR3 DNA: TGTGCCAGCAGCCAAAGGGGAGATACGCAGTATTTT.

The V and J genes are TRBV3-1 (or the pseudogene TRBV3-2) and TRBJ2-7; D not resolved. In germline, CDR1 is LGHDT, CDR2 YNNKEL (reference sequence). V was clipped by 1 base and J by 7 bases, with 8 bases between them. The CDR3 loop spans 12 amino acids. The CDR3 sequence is CASSQVAREQYF. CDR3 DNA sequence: TGTGCCAGCAGCCAAGTGGCTAGGGAGCAGTACTTC.

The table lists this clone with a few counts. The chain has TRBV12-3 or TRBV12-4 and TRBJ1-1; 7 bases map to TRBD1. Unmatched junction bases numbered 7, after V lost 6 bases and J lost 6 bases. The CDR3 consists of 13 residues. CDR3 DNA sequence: TGTGCCAGCAGGCAGGGGGGTATGTCTGAAGCTTTCTTT. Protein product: CASRQGGMSEAFF.

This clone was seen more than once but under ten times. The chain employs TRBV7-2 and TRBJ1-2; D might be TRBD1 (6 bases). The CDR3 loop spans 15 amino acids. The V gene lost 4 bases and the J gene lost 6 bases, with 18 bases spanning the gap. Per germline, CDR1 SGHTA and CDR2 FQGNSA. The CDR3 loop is CASSSNPGGENGYTF. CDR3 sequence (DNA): TGTGCCAGCAGCTCTAATCCGGGGGGCGAGAATGGCTACACCTTC. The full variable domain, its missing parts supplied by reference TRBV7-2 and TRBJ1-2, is GAGVSQSPSNKVTEKGKDVELRCDPISGHTALYWYRQSLGQGLEFLIYFQGNSAPDKSGLPSDRFSAERTGGSVSTLTIQRTQQEDSAVYLCASSSNPGGENGYTFGSGTRLTVV.

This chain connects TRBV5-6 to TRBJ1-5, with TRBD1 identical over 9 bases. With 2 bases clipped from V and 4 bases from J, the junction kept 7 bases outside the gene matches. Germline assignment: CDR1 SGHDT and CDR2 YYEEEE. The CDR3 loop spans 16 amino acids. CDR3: CASSLQGASVNQPQHF. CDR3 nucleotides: TGTGCCAGCAGCTTACAGGGGGCATCGGTTAATCAGCCCCAGCATTTT.

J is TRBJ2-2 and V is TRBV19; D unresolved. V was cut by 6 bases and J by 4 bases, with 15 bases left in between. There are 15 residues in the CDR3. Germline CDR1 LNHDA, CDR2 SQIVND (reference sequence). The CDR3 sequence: CASSVRGSFTGELFF. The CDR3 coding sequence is TGTGCCAGTAGCGTCAGAGGTAGCTTCACCGGGGAGCTGTTTTTT.

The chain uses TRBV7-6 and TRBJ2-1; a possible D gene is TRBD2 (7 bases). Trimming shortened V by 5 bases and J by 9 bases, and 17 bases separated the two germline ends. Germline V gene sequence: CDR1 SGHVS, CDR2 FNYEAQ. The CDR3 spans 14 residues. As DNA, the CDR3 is TGTGCCAGCAGCACTCGGCGGGGGCAGGTTGAGCAGTTCTTC. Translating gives CASSTRRGQVEQFF.

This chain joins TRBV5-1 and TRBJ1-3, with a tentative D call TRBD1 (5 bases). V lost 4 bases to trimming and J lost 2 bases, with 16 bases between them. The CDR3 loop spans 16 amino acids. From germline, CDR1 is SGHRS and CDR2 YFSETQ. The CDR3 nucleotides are TGCGCCAGCAGCCCCTACCAGACAGACGCTGGAAACACCATATATTTT. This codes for CASSPYQTDAGNTIYF.

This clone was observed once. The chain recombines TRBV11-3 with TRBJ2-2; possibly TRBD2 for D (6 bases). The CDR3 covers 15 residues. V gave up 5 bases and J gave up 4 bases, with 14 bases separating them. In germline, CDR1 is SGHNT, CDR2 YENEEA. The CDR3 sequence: CASSPPGRGTGELFF. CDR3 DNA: TGTGCCAGCAGCCCCCCGGGGCGGGGCACCGGGGAGCTGTTTTTT.

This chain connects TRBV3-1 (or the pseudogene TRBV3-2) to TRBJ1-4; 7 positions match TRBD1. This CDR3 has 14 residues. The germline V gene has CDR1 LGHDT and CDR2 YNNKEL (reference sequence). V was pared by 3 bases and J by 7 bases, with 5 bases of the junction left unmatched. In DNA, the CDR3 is TGTGCCAGCAGCCATACAGGGGAAGGTGAAAAACTGTTTTTT. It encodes CASSHTGEGEKLFF.

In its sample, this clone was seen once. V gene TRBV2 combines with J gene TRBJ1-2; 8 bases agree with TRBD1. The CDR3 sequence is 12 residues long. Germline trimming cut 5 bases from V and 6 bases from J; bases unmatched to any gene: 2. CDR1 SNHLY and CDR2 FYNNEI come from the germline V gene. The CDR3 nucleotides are TGTGCCAGCAGTTCGACAGGGGATGGCTACACCTTC. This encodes CASSSTGDGYTF.

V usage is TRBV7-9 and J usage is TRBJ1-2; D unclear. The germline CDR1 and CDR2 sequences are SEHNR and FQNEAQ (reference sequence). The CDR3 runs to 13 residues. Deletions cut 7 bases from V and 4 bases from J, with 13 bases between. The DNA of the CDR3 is TGTGCCAGCACCCCAAGAGGGAGCTATGGCTACACCTTC. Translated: CASTPRGSYGYTF.

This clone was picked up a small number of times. CDR3 nucleotides: TGTGCCAGCTCACCTCCGGCAGGGAACAACTATGGCTACACCTTC. Translation gives CASSPPAGNNYGYTF. The chain joins TRBV18 to TRBJ1-2; possibly TRBD1 for D (5 bases). V lost 3 bases, J lost 2 bases, and 13 bases lay in between. Germline values: CDR1 KGHSH, CDR2 LQKENI. This CDR3 is built from 15 residues.

The chain's CDR3 is CASSRYRDRVGQPQHF. In nucleotides, the CDR3 is TGTGCCAGCAGCCGATACCGGGACAGGGTCGGACAGCCCCAGCATTTT. This rearrangement joins TRBV6-2 or TRBV6-3 to TRBJ1-5, with 9 bases identical to TRBD1. The V and J ends lost 6 bases and 7 bases, in that order; junction bases with no gene match: 13. The CDR3 runs 16 residues. Germline CDR1 MNHEY, CDR2 SVGEGT.

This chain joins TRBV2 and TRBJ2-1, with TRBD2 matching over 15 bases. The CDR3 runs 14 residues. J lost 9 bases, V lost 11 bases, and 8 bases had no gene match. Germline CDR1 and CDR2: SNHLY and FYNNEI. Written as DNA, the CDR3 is TGTGCCGGATCCGGGACTAGCGGGGGGTCTGAGCAGTTCTTC. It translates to CAGSGTSGGSEQFF. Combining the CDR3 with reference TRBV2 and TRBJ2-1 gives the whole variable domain EPEVTQTPSHQVTQMGQEVILRCVPISNHLYFYWYRQILGQKVEFLVSFYNNEISEKSEIFDDQFSVERPDGSNFTLKIRSTKLEDSAMYFCAGSGTSGGSEQFFGPGTRLTVL.

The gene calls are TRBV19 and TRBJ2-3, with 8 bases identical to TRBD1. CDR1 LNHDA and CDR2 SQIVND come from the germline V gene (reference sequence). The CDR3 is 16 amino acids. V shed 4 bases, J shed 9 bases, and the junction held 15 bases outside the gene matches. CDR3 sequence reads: CASSTTGGIPLRTQYF. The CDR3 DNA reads TGTGCCAGTAGTACCACAGGGGGTATCCCCCTTAGGACGCAGTATTTT.

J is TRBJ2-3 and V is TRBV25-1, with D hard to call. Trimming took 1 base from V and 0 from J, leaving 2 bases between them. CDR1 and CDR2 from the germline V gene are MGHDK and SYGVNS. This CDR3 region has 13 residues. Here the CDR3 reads CASSESSTDTQYF. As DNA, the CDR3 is TGTGCCAGCAGTGAATCTAGCACAGATACGCAGTATTTT.

The CDR3 spells CASSVDRVQGYTF. The CDR3 region has the DNA TGTGCCAGCAGCGTAGACAGGGTTCAAGGCTACACCTTC. V and J are TRBV9 and TRBJ1-2; possible D gene TRBD1, 6 bases. V dropped 0 bases and J dropped 8 bases, with 11 bases sitting between them. The CDR3 loop spans 13 amino acids. CDR1 is SGDLS, CDR2 YYNGEE, per germline.

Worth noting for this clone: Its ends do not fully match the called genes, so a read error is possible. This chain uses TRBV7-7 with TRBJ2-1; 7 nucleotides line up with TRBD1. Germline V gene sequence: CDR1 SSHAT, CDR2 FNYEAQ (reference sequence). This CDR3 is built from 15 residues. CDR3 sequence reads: CASSSTGVTYNEQFF. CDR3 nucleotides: TGTGCTAGCAGCTCTACAGGGGTAACCTACAATGAGCAGTTCTTC.

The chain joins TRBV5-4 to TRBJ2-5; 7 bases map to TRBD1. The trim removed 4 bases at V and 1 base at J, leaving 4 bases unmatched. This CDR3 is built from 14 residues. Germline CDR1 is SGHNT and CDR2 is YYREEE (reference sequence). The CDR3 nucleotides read TGTGCCAGCAGCCCCAGACAGGGCCAAGAGACCCAGTACTTC. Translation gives CASSPRQGQETQYF. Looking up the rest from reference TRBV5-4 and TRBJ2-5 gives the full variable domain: ETGVTQSPTHLIKTRGQQVTLRCSSQSGHNTVSWYQQALGQGPQFIFQYYREEENGRGNFPPRFSGLQFPNYSSELNVNALELDDSALYLCASSPRQGQETQYFGPGTRLLVL.

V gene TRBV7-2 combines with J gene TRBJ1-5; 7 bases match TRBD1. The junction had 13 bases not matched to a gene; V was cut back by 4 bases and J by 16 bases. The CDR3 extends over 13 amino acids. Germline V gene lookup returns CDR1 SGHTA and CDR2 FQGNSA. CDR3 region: CASSSTPGQNTHF. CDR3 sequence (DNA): TGTGCCAGCAGCTCTACGCCGGGACAGAATACCCATTTT. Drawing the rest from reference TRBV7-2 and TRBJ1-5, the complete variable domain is GAGVSQSPSNKVTEKGKDVELRCDPISGHTALYWYRQSLGQGLEFLIYFQGNSAPDKSGLPSDRFSAERTGGSVSTLTIQRTQQEDSAVYLCASSSTPGQNTHFGDGTRLSIL.